This T cell receptor beta chain originates from a study of blood T cell repertoires in COVID-19. V dropped 5 bases and J dropped 0 bases, with 8 bases sitting between them. Germline V gene lookup returns CDR1 MNHEY and CDR2 SMNVEV (reference sequence). This CDR3 comprises 14 residues. Produced via immunoSEQ multiplex PCR; TCRdb's table is partial and in-frame only. The repertoire has approximately 300,000 clones, around four fifths of them found once; the top ten carry around 3.7%. The chain is built from TRBV27 and TRBJ1-3; D is perhaps TRBD1 (5 bases). The sequencing input was peripheral blood. This receptor was identified in a woman in her 50s with active or convalescent COVID-19. Here the CDR3 reads CASSPGISGNTIYF. The DNA for the CDR3 is TGTGCCAGCAGTCCAGGGATCTCTGGAAACACCATATATTTT.